Only a few counts were recorded for the clone carrying this T cell receptor beta chain. What it recognizes is unknown. This same CDR3 is encoded by further DNA sequences in the sample. The ends were cut back, 3 bases at V and 0 bases at J, with 10 bases in the middle. The CDR3 is made up of 15 amino acids. Germline V lookup: CDR1 MDHEN, CDR2 SYDVKM. This entry comes from a study of OX40 agonist ivuxolimab in advanced cancers. Notes on the study in general: Still undetermined is the antigen specificity of the expanded peripheral T cells.

Only in-frame clones appear in the TCRdb table, and some are missing; sequencing was by immunoSEQ multiplex PCR. This table has about 24,000 clones, 65% to 90% appearing once. This clonotype was obtained from an adult with an advanced solid tumor such as melanoma, head and neck, liver or kidney cancer. The sample here was CD4+ or CD8+ T cells sorted from blood, taken in a trial of the OX40 agonist ivuxolimab. J is TRBJ2-3 and V is TRBV28; D remains ambiguous. The CDR3 loop reads CASSFSVPSTDTQYF. For the CDR3, the DNA is TGTGCCAGCAGTTTCTCGGTCCCGAGCACAGATACGCAGTATTTT.